This T cell receptor beta chain was identified in a study of monozygotic twins with inflammatory bowel disease. From the 5' RACE reads, TCRdb lists one entry per CDR3 protein and no DNA. The table lists 330,000 or so distinct CDR3 sequences. Looked up from germline, CDR1 is MNHEY and CDR2 is SVGEGT. The CDR3 is made up of 15 amino acids. The V and J genes are TRBV6-2 or TRBV6-3 and TRBJ2-2. The sample taken for sequencing was blood. The sequence was collected from a human donor with ulcerative colitis or Crohn's disease, or a healthy co-twin of an affected twin (not recorded which). The CDR3 here is CASRTQAAVTGELFF.